The 27 T cell receptor beta chains in this list originate from one sample, sequenced in a study of beta chain features in type 1 diabetes. Reverse transcribing all isolated RNA meant expressed TCRB transcripts were sequenced. Sequencing used immunoSEQ multiplex PCR; TCRdb keeps in-frame clones, though not all of them. The table shows 400,000 to 500,000 clones, with 14% occurring only once. The source material was naive CD4+ T cells from blood. These receptors were collected from a man between 25 and 39 years old in good health.

V and J are TRBV7-2 and TRBJ2-5; D is tentatively TRBD1 or TRBD2 (5 bases each). The germline V gene has CDR1 SGHTA and CDR2 FQGNSA. Trimming took 1 base from V and 5 from J, leaving 11 bases between them. This CDR3 contains 14 residues. As DNA, the CDR3 is TGTGCCAGCAGCTTAGTGGTTGGGACGGAGACCCAGTACTTC. This codes for CASSLVVGTETQYF.

This chain joins TRBV25-1 and TRBJ2-1, with unresolved D. V gave up 0 bases and J gave up 10 bases, with 13 bases separating them. The CDR3 length is 14 residues. The germline V gene has CDR1 MGHDK and CDR2 SYGVNS. The CDR3 DNA is TGTGCCAGCAGTGAATATAGGGCTGGCATGGAGCAGTTCTTC. Translation: CASSEYRAGMEQFF.

This clone appeared a few times. The V gene is TRBV6-1, the J gene TRBJ1-1; D is possibly TRBD1 (5 bases). V gave up 4 bases and J gave up 0 bases, with 12 bases separating them. In germline, CDR1 is MNHNS, CDR2 SASEGT. This CDR3 region has 15 residues. The CDR3 protein is CASSGGLGLNTEAFF. Written as DNA, the CDR3 is TGTGCCAGCAGTGGGGGCTTGGGATTGAACACTGAAGCTTTCTTT.

The V and J genes are TRBV7-7 and TRBJ2-6, with unresolved D. The CDR3 is 14 residues long. Trimming left V 4 bases short and J 1 base short, with 5 bases between. Germline values: CDR1 SSHAT, CDR2 FNYEAQ (reference sequence). The chain's CDR3 is CASSSGSGANVLTF. The CDR3 DNA reads TGTGCCAGCAGCTCCGGATCTGGGGCCAACGTCCTGACTTTC.

This clone was seen many times. This chain uses TRBV30 with TRBJ1-4; D is ambiguous. CDR1 GTSNPN and CDR2 SVGIG come from the germline V gene (reference sequence). V lost 5 bases, J lost 8 bases, and 6 bases lay in between. The CDR3 contains 10 residues. The CDR3 DNA reads TGTGCCTGGGGACGGGAAAAACTGTTTTTT. Translation gives CAWGREKLFF. The full variable domain, completed using reference TRBV30 and TRBJ1-4, is SQTIHQWPATLVQPVGSPLSLECTVEGTSNPNLYWYRQAAGRGLQLLFYSVGIGQISSEVPQNLSASRPQDRQFILSSKKLLLSDSGFYLCAWGREKLFFGSGTQLSVL.

The chain combines TRBV6-1 with TRBJ1-2; D is perhaps TRBD1 (6 bases). The CDR3 runs to 16 residues. CDR1 and CDR2 (germline): MNHNS, SASEGT. Trimming cost V 3 bases and J 0 bases, with 14 bases left between them. In DNA, the CDR3 is TGTGCCAGCAGTGACCACAGGGCCAAGGCTAACTATGGCTACACCTTC. Translation gives CASSDHRAKANYGYTF.

This clone was found a few times. This chain uses TRBV7-2 with TRBJ1-2; D is perhaps TRBD1 (5 bases). With 3 bases removed from V and 4 bases from J, the gap between germline ends came to 12 bases. There are 14 residues in the CDR3. CDR1 and CDR2 from the germline V gene are SGHTA and FQGNSA. CDR3 amino acids: CASSFTGPVYGYTF. CDR3 DNA sequence: TGTGCCAGCAGCTTCACAGGCCCCGTCTATGGCTACACCTTC. The whole variable domain, filled in from reference TRBV7-2 and TRBJ1-2, reads GAGVSQSPSNKVTEKGKDVELRCDPISGHTALYWYRQSLGQGLEFLIYFQGNSAPDKSGLPSDRFSAERTGGSVSTLTIQRTQQEDSAVYLCASSFTGPVYGYTFGSGTRLTVV.

The chain is built from TRBV4-1 and TRBJ2-1, with 7 positions matching TRBD1. The CDR3 consists of 16 residues. The V segment lost 4 bases and the J segment 5 bases; nucleotides outside the gene matches: 11. Germline lookup yields CDR1 MGHRA and CDR2 YSYEKL. The CDR3, as DNA: TGCGCCAGCAGCCGGACGCGACAGGGCTGGAACAATGAGCAGTTCTTC. Translated: CASSRTRQGWNNEQFF.

This clone turned up a few times. Other DNA sequences in the sample encode the same CDR3. The chain joins TRBV9 to TRBJ2-3, with D uncertain. The germline CDR1 and CDR2 sequences are SGDLS and YYNGEE. Trimming left V 0 bases short and J 2 bases short, with 7 bases between. The CDR3 is 14 residues long. The CDR3 region has the DNA TGTGCCAGCAGCGTAGGTGGGAACACAGATACGCAGTATTTT. Translating it yields CASSVGGNTDTQYF.

The chain links TRBV11-3 to TRBJ1-1, with D perhaps matching TRBD1 (5 bases). The germline V gene has CDR1 SGHNT and CDR2 YENEEA. V was shortened by 2 bases and J by 3 bases, with 13 bases between the two germline ends. There are 15 residues in the CDR3. The chain's CDR3 is CASSLSGDAHTEAFF. CDR3 nucleotide sequence: TGTGCCAGCAGCTTAAGTGGGGACGCCCACACTGAAGCTTTCTTT. Full variable domain (rest looked up from reference TRBV11-3 and TRBJ1-1): EAGVVQSPRYKIIEKKQPVAFWCNPISGHNTLYWYLQNLGQGPELLIRYENEEAVDDSQLPKDRFSAERLKGVDSTLKIQPAELGDSAVYLCASSLSGDAHTEAFFGQGTRLTVV.

This clone has more than one count but fewer than ten. This sequence joins TRBV7-2 and TRBJ2-1; D gene uncertain. Germline-derived CDR1 and CDR2 are SGHTA and FQGNSA. The V end was cut by 0 bases, the J end by 8 bases, with 8 bases between. The CDR3 length is 13 residues. The CDR3 bases are TGTGCCAGCAGCTTAGCGTACCGCGATGAGCAGTTCTTC. Its translation is CASSLAYRDEQFF.

The rearrangement joins TRBV5-1 to TRBJ1-3; D remains unclear. The CDR3 is 12 residues long. Germline loops: CDR1 SGHRS, CDR2 YFSETQ. With 4 bases removed from V and 4 bases from J, the gap between germline ends came to 6 bases. CDR3 DNA: TGCGCCAGCAGCGTGCCCGGAAACACCATATATTTT. It encodes CASSVPGNTIYF.

This clone turned up a few times. The chain employs TRBV4-3 and TRBJ2-5; no firm D call. Germline CDR1 is LGHNA and CDR2 is YSLEER. The CDR3 is 13 residues long. V lost 2 bases and J 5 bases, leaving 9 bases between the germline ends. Written as DNA, the CDR3 is TGCGCCAGCAGCCAACTGATAGATGAGACCCAGTACTTC. This gives the protein CASSQLIDETQYF.

This chain connects TRBV4-3 to TRBJ2-7; D is possibly TRBD1 (6 bases). The CDR3 is 16 residues long. Germline CDR1 LGHNA, CDR2 YSLEER. The V end was cut by 3 bases, the J end by 4 bases, with 19 bases between. The CDR3 loop reads CASSHSSSTGGYEQYF. As DNA, the CDR3 is TGCGCCAGCAGCCATTCCTCCTCGACAGGAGGTTACGAGCAGTACTTC.

The J gene is TRBJ2-1, the V gene TRBV29-1; the D is unclear. CDR1 SQVTM and CDR2 ANQGSEA come from the germline V gene. This CDR3 region has 14 residues. Trimming took 3 bases from V and 1 from J, leaving 10 bases between them. The chain's CDR3 is CSVDKQWSYNEQFF. The CDR3 DNA reads TGCAGCGTTGACAAACAGTGGTCCTACAATGAGCAGTTCTTC.

This chain connects TRBV5-4 to TRBJ2-5; possibly TRBD1 for D (6 bases). This CDR3 has 16 residues. V was pared by 4 bases and J by 1 base, with 17 bases between. The germline gives CDR1 SGHNT, CDR2 YYREEE (reference sequence). The CDR3 DNA reads TGTGCCAGCAGCGCCCGGACAGCCCCGCGCCAAGAGACCCAGTACTTC. Its protein product is CASSARTAPRQETQYF.

This chain links TRBV7-9 with TRBJ2-2; D is perhaps TRBD1 or TRBD2 (5 bases each). Germline V gene lookup returns CDR1 SEHNR and CDR2 FQNEAQ (reference sequence). This CDR3 contains 17 residues. V lost 5 bases, J lost 3 bases, and 19 bases lay in between. The CDR3 DNA is TGTGCCAGCAGCGCGGCCCGATGGGGGAACTACACCGGGGAGCTGTTTTTT. Translation gives CASSAARWGNYTGELFF. Filled out from reference TRBV7-9 and TRBJ2-2, the complete variable domain reads DTGVSQNPRHKITKRGQNVTFRCDPISEHNRLYWYRQTLGQGPEFLTYFQNEAQLEKSRLLSDRFSAERPKGSFSTLEIQRTEQGDSAMYLCASSAARWGNYTGELFFGEGSRLTVL.

There are a few counts of this clone. The chain has TRBV7-9 and TRBJ2-1; 7 bases align to TRBD2. The germline gives CDR1 SEHNR, CDR2 FQNEAQ (reference sequence). V gave up 11 bases and J gave up 2 bases; unmatched junction bases: 12. The CDR3 runs 15 residues. The CDR3 nucleotides read TGTGCCTCAGCTGGGGCAGGGACTACCTACAATGAGCAGTTCTTC. Amino acids: CASAGAGTTYNEQFF. Variable domain in full (rest from reference TRBV7-9 and TRBJ2-1): DTGVSQNPRHKITKRGQNVTFRCDPISEHNRLYWYRQTLGQGPEFLTYFQNEAQLEKSRLLSDRFSAERPKGSFSTLEIQRTEQGDSAMYLCASAGAGTTYNEQFFGPGTRLTVL.

This clone was detected a few times. The rearrangement joins TRBV7-2 to TRBJ2-2; D is perhaps TRBD2 (6 bases). This CDR3 spans 12 amino acids. The V gene's germline CDR1 is SGHTA and CDR2 FQGNSA. Trimming took 5 bases from V and 7 from J, leaving 8 bases between them. The chain's CDR3 is CASSPRGGELFF. The CDR3 coding sequence is TGTGCCAGCAGCCCGCGGGGCGGGGAGCTGTTTTTT.

This chain links TRBV9 with TRBJ1-6, with 7 bases aligning to TRBD1. Germline V gene lookup returns CDR1 SGDLS and CDR2 YYNGEE. Germline trimming cut 3 bases from V and 0 bases from J; bases unmatched to any gene: 6. The CDR3 has 17 residues. CDR3 nucleotides: TGTGCCAGCAGCGCCGATGCAGGGGGCTCCTATAATTCACCCCTCCACTTT. This codes for CASSADAGGSYNSPLHF.

This clone was detected a few times. The genes are TRBV27 and TRBJ2-2; 10 bases agree with TRBD1. Trimming at V came to 5 bases and at J to 3 bases, leaving 6 bases not matched to a gene. This CDR3 has 16 residues. Germline CDR1 and CDR2: MNHEY and SMNVEV (reference sequence). The CDR3 sequence is CASSPRDRGDTGELFF. The CDR3 DNA reads as TGTGCCAGCAGTCCCCGGGACAGGGGTGACACCGGGGAGCTGTTTTTT.

The V and J genes are TRBV5-1 and TRBJ1-3; tentative D call: TRBD1 (6 bases). Germline V gene sequence: CDR1 SGHRS, CDR2 YFSETQ. V lost 2 bases and J 0 bases, leaving 9 bases between the germline ends. The CDR3 loop spans 15 amino acids. The CDR3 region has the DNA TGCGCCAGCAGCTTAACAGGGTCCTCTGGAAACACCATATATTTT. Translation gives CASSLTGSSGNTIYF.

A few counts support this clone. V and J are TRBV7-9 and TRBJ2-7; D assignment may be TRBD1 or TRBD2 (5 bases each). With 5 bases removed from V and 5 bases from J, the gap between germline ends came to 16 bases. This CDR3 has 14 residues. Germline CDR1 and CDR2: SEHNR and FQNEAQ (reference sequence). The CDR3 is CASSTGLTGHEQYV. The CDR3 DNA sequence: TGTGCCAGCAGCACTGGACTCACAGGCCACGAGCAGTACGTC.

This sequence joins TRBV7-2 and TRBJ2-1; 7 bases map to TRBD2. Germline CDR1 reads SGHTA; CDR2 reads FQGNSA. The trim removed 2 bases at V and 0 bases at J, leaving 4 bases unmatched. The CDR3 totals 16 residues. CDR3 region: CASSLISSGSYNEQFF. The CDR3 DNA follows: TGTGCCAGCAGCTTAATCTCTAGCGGCTCCTACAATGAGCAGTTCTTC.

CDR3 DNA sequence: TGTGCCTGGAGCCTACCCCCAGGAGGGACCTCCACAGATACGCAGTATTTT. The encoded protein is CAWSLPPGGTSTDTQYF. The chain joins TRBV30 to TRBJ2-3; perhaps TRBD2 as D (6 bases). With 3 bases removed from V and 2 bases from J, the gap between germline ends came to 21 bases. The CDR3 runs to 17 residues. CDR1 is GTSNPN and CDR2 is SVGIG in the germline V gene (reference sequence).

V gene TRBV19 combines with J gene TRBJ1-1; tentatively, D is TRBD1 (6 bases). The germline V and J ends were trimmed by 4 bases and 5 bases, with 8 bases remaining between them. CDR3 length equals 12 residues. Per the germline V gene, CDR1 is LNHDA and CDR2 is SQIVND (reference sequence). CDR3 region: CASSKGQTEAFF. The CDR3 DNA reads as TGTGCCAGTAGTAAGGGACAAACTGAAGCTTTCTTT.

V gene TRBV5-4 combines with J gene TRBJ2-1; TRBD1 agrees at 7 bases. There are 16 residues in the CDR3. The V gene's germline CDR1 is SGHNT and CDR2 YYREEE (reference sequence). V dropped 5 bases and J dropped 7; count of bases not matched to a gene: 15. The CDR3 region is CASRTRGQEAQNEQFF. DNA of the CDR3: TGTGCCAGCAGGACGAGGGGGCAGGAGGCACAGAATGAGCAGTTCTTC.